Given below is one T cell receptor beta chain in context. Its target is unknown. Germline lookup yields CDR1 SGHRS and CDR2 YFSETQ. V was clipped by 5 bases and J by 0 bases, with 11 bases between them. The CDR3 loop spans 14 amino acids. Profiling relied on immunoSEQ multiplex PCR, and the TCRdb table lists in-frame clones only, not all of them. Of 50,000 or so clones in the sample, about 90% are singletons; the top ten hold approximately 15%. The data are from a study of T cell clones after liver transplantation. Study in general: Pre-transplant mixed lymphocyte reactions yielded third-party-reactive TCRbeta sequences as comparators for graft-donor-reactive sequences. Standard immunosuppression, with no induction, continued until 12-24 months after transplant. Study observations and caveats: Graft donor-reactive T cells may have migrated into the graft rather than being deleted.

Source: CD8+ T cells from blood, taken 12 months after liver transplant. The sequence derives from a human patient who received a liver transplant. The graft donor may have contributed some T cells. The V gene is TRBV5-1, the J gene TRBJ1-1; a possible D gene is TRBD1 (5 bases). The CDR3: CASSYRSLNTEAFF. The CDR3 nucleotides are TGCGCCAGCAGTTACAGGTCCTTGAACACTGAAGCTTTCTTT.